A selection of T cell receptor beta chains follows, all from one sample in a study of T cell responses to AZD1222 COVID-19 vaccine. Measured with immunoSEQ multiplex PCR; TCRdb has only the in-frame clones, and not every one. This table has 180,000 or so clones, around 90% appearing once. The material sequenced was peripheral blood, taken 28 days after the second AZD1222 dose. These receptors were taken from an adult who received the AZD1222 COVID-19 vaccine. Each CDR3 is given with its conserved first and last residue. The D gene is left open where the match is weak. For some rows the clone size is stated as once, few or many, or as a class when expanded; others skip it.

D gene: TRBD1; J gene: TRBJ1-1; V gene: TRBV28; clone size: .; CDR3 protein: CASRRQGGAFF; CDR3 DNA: TGTGCCAGCAGAAGACAGGGGGGAGCTTTCTTT
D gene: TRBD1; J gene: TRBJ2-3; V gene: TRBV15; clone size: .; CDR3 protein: CATSRGGTGGIDTQYF; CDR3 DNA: TGTGCCACCAGCAGGGGTGGGACAGGGGGCATAGATACGCAGTATTTT
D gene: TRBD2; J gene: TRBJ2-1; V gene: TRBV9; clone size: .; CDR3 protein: CASSLATSGMDYNEQFF; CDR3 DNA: TGTGCCAGCAGCTTAGCGACTAGCGGGATGGATTACAATGAGCAGTTCTTC
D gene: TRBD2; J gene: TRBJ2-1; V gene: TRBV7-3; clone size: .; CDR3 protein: CATIAGGGNEQFF; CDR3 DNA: TGTGCCACCATAGCGGGAGGTGGCAATGAGCAGTTCTTC
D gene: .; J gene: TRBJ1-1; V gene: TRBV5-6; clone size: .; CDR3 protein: CASSPAGRYTEAFF; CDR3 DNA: TGTGCCAGCAGCCCGGCGGGGAGATACACTGAAGCTTTCTTT
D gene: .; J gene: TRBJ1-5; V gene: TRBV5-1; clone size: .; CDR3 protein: CASSLGVQGQPQHF; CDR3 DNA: TGCGCCAGCAGCTTGGGAGTGCAAGGTCAGCCCCAGCATTTT
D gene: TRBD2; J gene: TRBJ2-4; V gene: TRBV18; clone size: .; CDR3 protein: CASSPAGTSKNIQYF; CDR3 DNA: TGTGCCAGCTCACCGGCCGGGACTAGCAAAAACATTCAGTACTTC
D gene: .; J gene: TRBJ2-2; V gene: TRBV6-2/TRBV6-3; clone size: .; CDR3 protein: CASSPGFSGELFF; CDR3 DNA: TGTGCCAGCAGTCCAGGCTTCTCCGGGGAGCTGTTTTTT
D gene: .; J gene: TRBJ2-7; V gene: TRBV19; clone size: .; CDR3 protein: CASSMTGTVVYEQYF; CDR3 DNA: TGTGCCAGTAGTATGACCGGGACGGTAGTCTACGAGCAGTACTTC
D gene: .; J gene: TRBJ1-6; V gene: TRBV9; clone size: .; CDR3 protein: CASSVDGRDSPLHF; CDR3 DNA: TGTGCCAGCAGCGTAGATGGTAGGGACTCACCCCTCCACTTT
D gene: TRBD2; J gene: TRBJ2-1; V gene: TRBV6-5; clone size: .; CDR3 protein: CASSYSLLAGVEQFF; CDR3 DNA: TGTGCCAGCAGTTACTCGTTACTAGCGGGAGTCGAGCAGTTCTTC
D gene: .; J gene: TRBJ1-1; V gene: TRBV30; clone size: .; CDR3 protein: CAWSALNTEAFF; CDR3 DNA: TGTGCCTGGAGTGCGTTGAACACTGAAGCTTTCTTT
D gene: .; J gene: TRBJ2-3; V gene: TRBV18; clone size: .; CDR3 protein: CASSPRGSTDTQYF; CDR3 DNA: TGTGCCAGCTCACCCAGAGGTAGCACAGATACGCAGTATTTT
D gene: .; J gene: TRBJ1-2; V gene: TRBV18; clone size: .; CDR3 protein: CASSPERGYTF; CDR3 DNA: TGTGCCAGCTCACCAGAGAGGGGCTACACCTTC
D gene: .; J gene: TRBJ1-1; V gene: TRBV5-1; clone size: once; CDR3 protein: CASSFTGLNTEAFF; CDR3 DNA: TGCGCCAGCAGCTTCACAGGGTTGAACACTGAAGCTTTCTTT
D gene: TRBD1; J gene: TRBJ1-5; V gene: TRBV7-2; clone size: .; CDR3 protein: CASSYQGVSNQPQHF; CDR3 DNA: TGTGCCAGCAGCTACCAGGGGGTTAGCAATCAGCCCCAGCATTTT
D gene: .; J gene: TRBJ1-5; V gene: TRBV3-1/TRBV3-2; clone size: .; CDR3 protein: CASSQDLSPNQPQHF; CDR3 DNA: TGTGCCAGCAGCCAAGATTTAAGTCCTAATCAGCCCCAGCATTTT
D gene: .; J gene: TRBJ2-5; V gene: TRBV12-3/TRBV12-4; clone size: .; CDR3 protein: CASSQTAEETQYF; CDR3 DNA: TGTGCCAGCAGTCAGACAGCGGAAGAGACCCAGTACTTC
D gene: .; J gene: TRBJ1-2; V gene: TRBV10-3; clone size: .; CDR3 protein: CAIRRAAPYGYTF; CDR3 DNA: TGTGCCATCAGGCGGGCCGCCCCCTATGGCTACACCTTC
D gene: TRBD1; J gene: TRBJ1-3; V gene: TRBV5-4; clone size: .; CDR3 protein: CASSVGQGYGNTIYF; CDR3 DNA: TGTGCCAGCAGCGTGGGACAGGGGTACGGAAACACCATATATTTT
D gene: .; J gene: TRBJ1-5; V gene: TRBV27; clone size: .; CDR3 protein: CASMGVSQPQHF; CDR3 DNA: TGTGCCAGCATGGGGGTTTCTCAGCCCCAGCATTTT
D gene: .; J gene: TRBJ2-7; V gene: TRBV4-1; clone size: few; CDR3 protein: CASSQGQGRGYEQYF; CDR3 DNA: TGCGCCAGCAGCCAAGGGCAGGGCCGGGGGTACGAGCAGTACTTC
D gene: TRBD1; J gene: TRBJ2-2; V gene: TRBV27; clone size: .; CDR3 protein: CASSLGQGPVLDTGELFF; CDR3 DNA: TGTGCCAGCAGTTTGGGACAGGGGCCCGTTCTGGACACCGGGGAGCTGTTTTTT
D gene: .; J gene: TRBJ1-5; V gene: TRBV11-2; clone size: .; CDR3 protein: CASSRGDNQPQHF; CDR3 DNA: TGTGCCAGCAGCCGGGGGGACAATCAGCCCCAGCATTTT
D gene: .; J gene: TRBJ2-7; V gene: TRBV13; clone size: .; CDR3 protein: CASSPGRSTYEQYF; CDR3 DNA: TGTGCCAGCAGTCCGGGGCGGTCGACCTACGAGCAGTACTTC
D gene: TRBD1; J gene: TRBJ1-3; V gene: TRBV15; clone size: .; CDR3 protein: CATSSRQGGRNTIYF; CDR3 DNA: TGTGCCACCAGCAGCCGACAGGGAGGACGAAACACCATATATTTT
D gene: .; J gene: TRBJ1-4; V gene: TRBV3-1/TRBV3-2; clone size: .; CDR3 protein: CASSQDSRGFNEKLFF; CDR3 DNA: TGTGCCAGCAGCCAAGATTCCAGGGGCTTTAATGAAAAACTGTTTTTT
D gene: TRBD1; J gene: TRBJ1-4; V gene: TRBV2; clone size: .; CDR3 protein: CASSAGQGGEKLFF; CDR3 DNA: TGTGCCAGCAGTGCGGGACAGGGGGGTGAAAAACTGTTTTTT
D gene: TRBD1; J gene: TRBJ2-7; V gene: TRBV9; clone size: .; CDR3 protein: CASSVGDRGPYEQYF; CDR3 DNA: TGTGCCAGCAGCGTTGGGGACAGGGGCCCCTACGAGCAGTACTTC
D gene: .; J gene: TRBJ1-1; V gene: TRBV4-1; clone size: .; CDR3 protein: CASSQGRGRSRTEAFF; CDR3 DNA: TGCGCCAGCAGCCAAGGAAGGGGTAGGTCGCGCACTGAAGCTTTCTTT
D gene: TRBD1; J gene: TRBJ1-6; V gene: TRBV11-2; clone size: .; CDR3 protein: CASSSDRLFSPLHF; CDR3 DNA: TGTGCCAGCAGCTCGGACAGGTTGTTTTCACCCCTCCACTTT
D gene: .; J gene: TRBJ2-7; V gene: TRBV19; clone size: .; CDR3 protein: CASSKGRGANEQYF; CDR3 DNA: TGTGCCAGTAGTAAGGGCAGGGGTGCCAACGAGCAGTACTTC
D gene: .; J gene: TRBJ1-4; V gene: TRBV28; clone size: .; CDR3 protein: CASIEAGARKLFF; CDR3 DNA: TGTGCCAGCATCGAAGCAGGGGCAAGAAAACTGTTTTTT
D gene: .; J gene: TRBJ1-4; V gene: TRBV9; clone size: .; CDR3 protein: CASSTHSGGGGEKLFF; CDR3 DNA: TGTGCCAGCAGCACACACTCTGGTGGGGGAGGTGAAAAACTGTTTTTT
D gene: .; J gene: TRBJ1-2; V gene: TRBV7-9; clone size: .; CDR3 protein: CASSLQAGNYGYTF; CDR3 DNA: TGTGCCAGCAGCCTCCAGGCGGGGAACTATGGCTACACCTTC
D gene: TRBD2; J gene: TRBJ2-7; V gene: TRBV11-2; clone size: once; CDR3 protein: CASSRSSGTTYEQYF; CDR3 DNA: TGTGCCAGCAGCCGATCTAGCGGAACAACCTACGAGCAGTACTTC
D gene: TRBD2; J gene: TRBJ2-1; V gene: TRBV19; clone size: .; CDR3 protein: CASSVGDYPRGQFF; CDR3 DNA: TGTGCCAGTAGTGTTGGGGACTACCCAAGGGGGCAGTTCTTC
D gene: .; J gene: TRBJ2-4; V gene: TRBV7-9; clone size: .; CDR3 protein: CASSLGGAKNIQYF; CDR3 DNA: TGTGCCAGCAGCTTAGGCGGAGCCAAAAACATTCAGTACTTC
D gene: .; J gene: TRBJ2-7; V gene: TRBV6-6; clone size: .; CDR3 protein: CASSYGLYEQYF; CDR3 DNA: TGTGCCAGCAGTTACGGTCTGTACGAGCAGTACTTC
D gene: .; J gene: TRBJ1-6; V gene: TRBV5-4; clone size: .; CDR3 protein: CASSLGGGGRSPSPLHF; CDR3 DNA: TGTGCCAGCAGCTTGGGCGGCGGGGGAAGAAGCCCCTCACCCCTCCACTTT
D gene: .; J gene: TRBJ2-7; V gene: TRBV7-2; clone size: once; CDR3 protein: CASSPWGRKGEQYF; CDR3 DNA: TGTGCCAGCAGCCCTTGGGGCAGGAAAGGCGAGCAGTACTTC
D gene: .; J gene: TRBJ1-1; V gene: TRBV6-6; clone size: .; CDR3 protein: CASSDGKNTEAFF; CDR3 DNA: TGTGCCAGTTCCGACGGAAAGAACACTGAAGCTTTCTTT
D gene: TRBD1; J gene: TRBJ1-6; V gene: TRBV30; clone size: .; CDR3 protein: CAQGQGPLSYNSPLHF; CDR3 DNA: TGTGCCCAGGGACAGGGGCCACTATCCTATAATTCACCCCTCCACTTT
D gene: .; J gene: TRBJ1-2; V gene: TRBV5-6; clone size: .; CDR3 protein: CASSRRSLGNYGYTF; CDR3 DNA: TGTGCCAGCAGCCGAAGGAGCCTGGGGAACTATGGCTACACCTTC
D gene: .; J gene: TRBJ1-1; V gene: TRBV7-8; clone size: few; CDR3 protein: CASSVRLPYNTEAFF; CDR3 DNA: TGTGCCAGCAGCGTCCGACTACCCTATAACACTGAAGCTTTCTTT
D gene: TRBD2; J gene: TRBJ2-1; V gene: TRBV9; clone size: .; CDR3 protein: CASSVASGLYNEQFF; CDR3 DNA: TGTGCCAGCAGCGTGGCTAGCGGGCTCTACAATGAGCAGTTCTTC
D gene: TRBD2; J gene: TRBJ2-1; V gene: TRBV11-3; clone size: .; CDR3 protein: CASSSGWLAGDNEQFF; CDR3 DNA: TGTGCCAGCAGCTCGGGGTGGCTAGCGGGAGATAATGAGCAGTTCTTC
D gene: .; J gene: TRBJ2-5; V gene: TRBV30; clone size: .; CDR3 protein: CAWSGVSRDPQYF; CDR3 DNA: TGTGCCTGGAGTGGGGTTTCCCGGGACCCCCAGTACTTC
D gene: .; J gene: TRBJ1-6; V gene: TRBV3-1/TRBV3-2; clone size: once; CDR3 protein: CASSQSHVQALHF; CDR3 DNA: TGTGCCAGCAGCCAATCACACGTACAGGCCCTCCACTTT
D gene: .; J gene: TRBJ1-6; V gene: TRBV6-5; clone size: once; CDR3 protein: CASSYSHGVENSPLHF; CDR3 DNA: TGTGCCAGCAGTTACAGTCATGGGGTTGAGAATTCACCCCTCCACTTT